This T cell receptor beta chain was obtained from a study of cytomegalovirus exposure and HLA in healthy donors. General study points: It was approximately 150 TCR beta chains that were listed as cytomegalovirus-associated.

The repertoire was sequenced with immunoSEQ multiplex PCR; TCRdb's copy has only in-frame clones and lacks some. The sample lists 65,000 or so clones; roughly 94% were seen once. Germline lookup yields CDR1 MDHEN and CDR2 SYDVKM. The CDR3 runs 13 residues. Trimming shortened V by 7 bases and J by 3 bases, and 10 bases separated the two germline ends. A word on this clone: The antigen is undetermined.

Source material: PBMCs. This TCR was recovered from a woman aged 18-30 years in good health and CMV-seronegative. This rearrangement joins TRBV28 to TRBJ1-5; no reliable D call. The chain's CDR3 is CASMESLNQPQHF. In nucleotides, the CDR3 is TGTGCCAGCATGGAGAGCCTCAATCAGCCCCAGCATTTT.